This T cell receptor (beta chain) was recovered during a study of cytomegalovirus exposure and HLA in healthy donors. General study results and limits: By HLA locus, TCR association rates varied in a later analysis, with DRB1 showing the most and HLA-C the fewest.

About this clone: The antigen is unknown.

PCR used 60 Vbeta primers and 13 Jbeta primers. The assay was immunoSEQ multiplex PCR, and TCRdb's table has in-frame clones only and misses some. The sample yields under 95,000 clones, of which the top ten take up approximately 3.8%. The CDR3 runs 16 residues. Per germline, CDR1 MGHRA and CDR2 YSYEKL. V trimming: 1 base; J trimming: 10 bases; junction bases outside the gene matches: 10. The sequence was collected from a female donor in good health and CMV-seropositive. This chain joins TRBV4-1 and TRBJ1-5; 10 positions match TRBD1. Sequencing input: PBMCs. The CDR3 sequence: CASSQGLRDRGFPQHF. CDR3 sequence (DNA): TGCGCCAGCAGCCAAGGACTACGGGACAGGGGATTTCCCCAGCATTTT.